The rows below give T cell receptor beta chains drawn from one sample of a study of tumor-infiltrating lymphocytes in oesophageal squamous cell carcinoma. TCRdb fed the PCR reads into MiXCR, producing one record per CDR3 protein. The repertoire holds just over 15,000 distinct CDR3 sequences, around 46% seen once, with 16% in the top ten. Sequencing was performed on esophageal tumor tissue. The receptors originated from a male donor with esophageal squamous cell carcinoma. Both conserved end residues are part of each CDR3. The D gene is left open where the match is weak. Size tells how often a clone was seen (once, few, many) or the class of an expanded clone, and some rows leave it out.

j_call: TRBJ2-5
d_call: NA
clone_size: NA
v_call: TRBV28
cdr3_aa: CASSFGHIETQYF
cdr3_nt: TGTGCCAGCAGTTTCGGACACATAGAGACCCAGTACTTC

j_call: TRBJ2-2
d_call: TRBD2
clone_size: medium-sized
v_call: TRBV7-9
cdr3_aa: CASVGGSNTGELFF
cdr3_nt: TGTGCCAGCGTCGGGGGGTCGAACACCGGGGAGCTGTTTTTT

j_call: TRBJ2-3
d_call: TRBD2
clone_size: many
v_call: TRBV6-2/TRBV6-3
cdr3_aa: CASSFSGNTDTQYF
cdr3_nt: TGTGCCAGCAGTTTTAGCGGGAACACAGATACGCAGTATTTT

j_call: TRBJ1-5
d_call: TRBD1
clone_size: NA
v_call: TRBV7-2
cdr3_aa: CASSSTGQGLGNQPQHF
cdr3_nt: TGTGCCAGCAGCTCCACCGGACAGGGCTTAGGCAATCAGCCCCAGCATTTT

j_call: TRBJ2-5
d_call: NA
clone_size: few
v_call: TRBV7-6
cdr3_aa: CASSPIYAGGRDQETQYF
cdr3_nt: TGTGCCAGCAGCCCTATTTATGCCGGGGGCCGTGACCAAGAGACCCAGTACTTC

j_call: TRBJ2-3
d_call: NA
clone_size: once
v_call: TRBV7-4
cdr3_aa: CASSLPRVTDTQYF
cdr3_nt: TGTGCCAGCAGCCTACCACGGGTCACAGATACGCAGTATTTT

j_call: TRBJ2-3
d_call: NA
clone_size: once
v_call: TRBV28
cdr3_aa: CASSFVAGTDTQYF
cdr3_nt: TGTGCCAGCAGTTTTGTTGCAGGCACAGATACGCAGTATTTT

j_call: TRBJ2-7
d_call: TRBD2
clone_size: NA
v_call: TRBV10-3
cdr3_aa: CAIRLAGDGGQYF
cdr3_nt: TGTGCCATCAGGCTAGCGGGAGACGGGGGGCAGTACTTC

j_call: TRBJ2-5
d_call: TRBD2
clone_size: NA
v_call: TRBV10-3
cdr3_aa: CAISDFPTSGRGGAETQYF
cdr3_nt: TGTGCCATCAGTGACTTTCCGACTAGCGGGAGGGGGGGGGCAGAGACCCAGTACTTC

j_call: TRBJ2-1
d_call: NA
clone_size: few
v_call: TRBV7-2
cdr3_aa: CASSWGGGSQFF
cdr3_nt: TGTGCCAGCAGTTGGGGGGGGGGCTCGCAGTTCTTC

j_call: TRBJ2-3
d_call: NA
clone_size: few
v_call: TRBV3-1
cdr3_aa: CASSQSGSTDTQYF
cdr3_nt: TGTGCCAGCAGCCAAAGCGGGAGCACAGATACGCAGTATTTT

j_call: TRBJ2-4
d_call: TRBD2
clone_size: NA
v_call: TRBV28
cdr3_aa: CASSPGGYSPLHF
cdr3_nt: TGTGCCAGCAGTCCGGGGGGGTATTCACCCCTCCACTTC

j_call: TRBJ2-1
d_call: TRBD2
clone_size: NA
v_call: TRBV7-3
cdr3_aa: CASSLIGLAGANEQFF
cdr3_nt: TGTGCCAGCAGCTTAATCGGACTAGCGGGAGCCAATGAGCAGTTCTTC

j_call: TRBJ2-7
d_call: NA
clone_size: NA
v_call: TRBV7-3
cdr3_aa: CASSLTATSEQYF
cdr3_nt: TGTGCCAGCAGCTTAACGGCAACCTCCGAGCAGTACTTC

j_call: TRBJ2-3
d_call: NA
clone_size: many
v_call: TRBV6-4
cdr3_aa: CASSDRAGGTDTQYF
cdr3_nt: TGTGCCAGCAGTGACCGGGCAGGGGGCACAGATACGCAGTATTTT

j_call: TRBJ2-7
d_call: NA
clone_size: NA
v_call: TRBV7-9
cdr3_aa: CASSTTQGYEQYF
cdr3_nt: TGTGCCAGCAGCACTACTCAGGGCTACGAGCAGTACTTC

j_call: TRBJ2-1
d_call: TRBD1
clone_size: few
v_call: TRBV7-8
cdr3_aa: CASRRRTGGMYEQFF
cdr3_nt: TGTGCCAGCAGGCGTCGGACAGGGGGAATGTATGAGCAGTTCTTC

j_call: TRBJ2-4
d_call: NA
clone_size: few
v_call: TRBV7-6
cdr3_aa: CASSLTRYNEQYF
cdr3_nt: TGTGCCAGCAGCTTAACCAGATACAATGAGCAGTACTTC

j_call: TRBJ1-1
d_call: NA
clone_size: NA
v_call: TRBV7-4
cdr3_aa: CASSPPRESNTEAFF
cdr3_nt: TGTGCCAGCAGCCCCCCCAGGGAATCGAACACTGAAGCTTTCTTT

j_call: TRBJ2-5
d_call: TRBD2
clone_size: few
v_call: TRBV7-3
cdr3_aa: CASSRGLAGIETQYF
cdr3_nt: TGTGCCAGCAGCCGAGGACTAGCGGGAATTGAGACCCAGTACTTC

j_call: TRBJ2-7
d_call: TRBD1
clone_size: NA
v_call: TRBV18
cdr3_aa: CASSPGTGASPLHF
cdr3_nt: TGTGCCAGCTCACCAGGGACAGGTGCTTCACCCCTCCACTTC

j_call: TRBJ2-3
d_call: NA
clone_size: medium-sized
v_call: TRBV6-1
cdr3_aa: CAGRAASTDTQYF
cdr3_nt: TGTGCCGGTCGGGCCGCGAGCACAGATACGCAGTATTTT

j_call: TRBJ2-5
d_call: TRBD2
clone_size: NA
v_call: TRBV7-9
cdr3_aa: CASSFGGGAGVGWETQYF
cdr3_nt: TGTGCCAGCAGCTTTGGGGGTGGAGCGGGAGTGGGCTGGGAGACCCAGTACTTC

j_call: TRBJ2-4
d_call: NA
clone_size: medium-sized
v_call: TRBV6-1
cdr3_aa: CASPLSEHLAKNIQYF
cdr3_nt: TGTGCCAGCCCTTTGTCCGAGCATTTAGCCAAAAACATTCAGTACTTC

j_call: TRBJ2-7
d_call: NA
clone_size: NA
v_call: TRBV7-1
cdr3_aa: CASSSQGGLGYEQYF
cdr3_nt: TGTGCCAGCAGCTCGCAGGGGGGACTAGGCTACGAGCAGTACTTC

j_call: TRBJ1-5
d_call: NA
clone_size: NA
v_call: TRBV6-6
cdr3_aa: CASSYSKRTTRGGNQPQHF
cdr3_nt: TGTGCCAGCAGTTACTCGAAAAGGACTACTCGGGGCGGCAATCAGCCCCAGCATTTT

j_call: TRBJ2-7
d_call: TRBD1
clone_size: NA
v_call: TRBV12-5
cdr3_aa: CASGLQNRGRVRQYF
cdr3_nt: TGTGCTAGTGGTTTGCAGAACAGGGGGCGTGTTAGGCAGTACTTC

j_call: TRBJ2-7
d_call: TRBD1
clone_size: medium-sized
v_call: TRBV7-2
cdr3_aa: CASSPDRGRDLQYF
cdr3_nt: TGTGCCAGCAGCCCAGACAGGGGGCGCGATTTGCAGTACTTC

j_call: TRBJ2-2
d_call: NA
clone_size: NA
v_call: TRBV7-4
cdr3_aa: CASTLWGARGTGELFF
cdr3_nt: TGTGCCAGCACCCTTTGGGGGGCTCGAGGCACCGGGGAGCTGTTTTTT

j_call: TRBJ2-1
d_call: NA
clone_size: NA
v_call: TRBV9
cdr3_aa: CASSVGGLAGEQFF
cdr3_nt: TGTGCCAGCAGCGTAGGCGGGCTAGCCGGTGAGCAGTTCTTC

j_call: TRBJ2-1
d_call: TRBD2
clone_size: NA
v_call: TRBV7-3
cdr3_aa: CASSGLDNEQFF
cdr3_nt: TGTGCCAGCAGCGGACTAGACAATGAGCAGTTCTTC

j_call: TRBJ2-1
d_call: TRBD1
clone_size: NA
v_call: TRBV7-3
cdr3_aa: CASSLSSGGNEQFF
cdr3_nt: TGTGCCAGCAGCTTAAGTTCAGGGGGCAATGAGCAGTTCTTC

j_call: TRBJ2-5
d_call: TRBD1
clone_size: NA
v_call: TRBV12-3/TRBV12-4
cdr3_aa: CASSFQQGEETQYF
cdr3_nt: TGTGCCAGCAGTTTTCAACAGGGGGAAGAGACCCAGTACTTC

j_call: TRBJ2-1
d_call: NA
clone_size: once
v_call: TRBV12-3/TRBV12-4
cdr3_aa: CASSLGLFNEQFF
cdr3_nt: TGTGCCAGCAGTTTAGGACTGTTCAATGAGCAGTTCTTC

j_call: TRBJ2-7
d_call: TRBD1
clone_size: large
v_call: TRBV7-9
cdr3_aa: CASNDFPGQGTYEQYF
cdr3_nt: TGTGCCAGCAACGATTTTCCGGGACAGGGGACCTACGAGCAGTACTTC

j_call: TRBJ2-7
d_call: TRBD1
clone_size: NA
v_call: TRBV6-8
cdr3_aa: CARGEEDRSYEQYF
cdr3_nt: TGTGCCAGGGGAGAAGAGGACAGGAGCTACGAGCAGTACTTC

j_call: TRBJ2-3
d_call: NA
clone_size: NA
v_call: TRBV7-6
cdr3_aa: CASSLDTQYF
cdr3_nt: TGTGCCAGCAGCTTAGATACGCAGTATTTT

j_call: TRBJ1-2
d_call: NA
clone_size: many
v_call: TRBV28
cdr3_aa: CASSFQGYGYTF
cdr3_nt: TGTGCCAGCAGTTTCCAGGGCTATGGCTACACCTTC

j_call: TRBJ2-5
d_call: TRBD1
clone_size: few
v_call: TRBV7-3
cdr3_aa: CASSFRGQGETQYF
cdr3_nt: TGTGCCAGCAGCTTCAGGGGGCAGGGAGAGACCCAGTACTTC

j_call: TRBJ2-7
d_call: NA
clone_size: NA
v_call: TRBV7-4
cdr3_aa: CASSFPTSVGIFEQYF
cdr3_nt: TGTGCCAGCAGCTTCCCGACCTCCGTCGGAATTTTCGAGCAGTACTTC

j_call: TRBJ2-3
d_call: NA
clone_size: NA
v_call: TRBV28
cdr3_aa: CASTFGTASSTDTQYF
cdr3_nt: TGTGCCAGCACCTTCGGGACGGCCTCTAGCACAGATACGCAGTATTTT

j_call: TRBJ2-1
d_call: NA
clone_size: NA
v_call: TRBV11-1
cdr3_aa: CASSQGMSYNEQFF
cdr3_nt: TGTGCCAGCAGCCAGGGCATGTCATACAATGAGCAGTTCTTC

j_call: TRBJ2-1
d_call: NA
clone_size: NA
v_call: TRBV7-2
cdr3_aa: CASSLAAGEPYNEQFF
cdr3_nt: TGTGCCAGCAGCTTAGCGGCAGGGGAGCCCTACAATGAGCAGTTCTTC

j_call: TRBJ2-7
d_call: TRBD2
clone_size: few
v_call: TRBV28
cdr3_aa: CASSFEIPGLAGETYEQYF
cdr3_nt: TGTGCCAGCAGTTTTGAGATACCGGGACTAGCGGGAGAGACCTACGAGCAGTACTTC

j_call: TRBJ2-6
d_call: NA
clone_size: many
v_call: TRBV24-1
cdr3_aa: CATSDLRGSGANVLTF
cdr3_nt: TGTGCCACCAGTGATTTGAGGGGTTCTGGGGCCAACGTCCTGACTTTC

j_call: TRBJ2-7
d_call: TRBD2
clone_size: NA
v_call: TRBV12-3/TRBV12-4
cdr3_aa: CASTWGGTTYEQYF
cdr3_nt: TGTGCCAGCACCTGGGGGGGGACGACCTACGAGCAGTACTTC

j_call: TRBJ2-3
d_call: TRBD2
clone_size: NA
v_call: TRBV7-9
cdr3_aa: CASSSSLAGDACNEQYF
cdr3_nt: TGTGCCAGCAGCTCCTCATTAGCGGGAGATGCCTGCAATGAGCAGTATTTT

j_call: TRBJ2-6
d_call: TRBD2
clone_size: NA
v_call: TRBV5-1
cdr3_aa: CASSQGLAGVRSGANVLTF
cdr3_nt: TGCGCCAGCAGCCAGGGACTAGCGGGAGTTCGCTCTGGGGCCAACGTCCTGACTTTC

j_call: TRBJ1-1
d_call: NA
clone_size: NA
v_call: TRBV12-3/TRBV12-4
cdr3_aa: CASSFGRMNTEAFF
cdr3_nt: TGTGCCAGCAGCTTCGGCAGGATGAACACTGAAGCTTTCTTT

j_call: TRBJ2-3
d_call: TRBD1
clone_size: NA
v_call: TRBV7-4
cdr3_aa: CASSPNRGADTQYF
cdr3_nt: TGTGCCAGCAGCCCTAACAGGGGTGCAGATACGCAGTATTTT

j_call: TRBJ2-5
d_call: TRBD2
clone_size: medium-sized
v_call: TRBV7-9
cdr3_aa: CASSLAPFTSGRAGETQYF
cdr3_nt: TGTGCCAGCAGCTTAGCCCCCTTTACTAGCGGGAGGGCCGGAGAGACCCAGTACTTC